Following are 28 T cell receptor beta chains from one sample sequenced in a study of blood T cells in healthy people across ages. A second about 7 to 12 cycle PCR used barcoded and J-beta primers. TCRdb reanalysed the 5' RACE reads using MiXCR and keeps one entry per CDR3 protein. The sample lists over 750,000 distinct CDR3 sequences; roughly 25% were seen once. This same sample was also part of a study on T cells of mothers and their children.

Input material: blood. These receptors were obtained from a boy younger than 18 in good health.

The chain employs TRBV9 and TRBJ2-2; D is perhaps TRBD1 (5 bases). The CDR3 is 15 residues long. The germline V gene encodes CDR1 SGDLS and CDR2 YYNGEE. V was shortened by 0 bases and J by 3 bases, with 9 bases between the two germline ends. The CDR3 DNA sequence: TGTGCCAGCAGCGTAGTAGTAGGGGACACCGGGGAGCTGTTTTTT. Its translation is CASSVVVGDTGELFF.

The chain has TRBV20-1 and TRBJ2-3; 11 positions agree with TRBD1. J lost 4 bases, V lost 5 bases, and 5 bases had no gene match. Germline CDR1 reads DFQATT; CDR2 reads SNEGSKA (reference sequence). The CDR3 runs 14 residues. In DNA form, the CDR3 reads TGCAGTGCTGCCGGGACAGGGGGTCCAGATACGCAGTATTTT. It encodes CSAAGTGGPDTQYF.

The chain is built from TRBV12-3 or TRBV12-4 and TRBJ2-1, with D possibly called TRBD1 or TRBD2 (6 bases each). The CDR3 is 14 residues long. Trimming left V 8 bases short and J 4 bases short, with 15 bases between. The CDR3 bases are TGTGCCAGCCGACCAGGGGACTCATACAATGAGCAGTTCTTC. Protein sequence: CASRPGDSYNEQFF.

This clonotype has only a few counts. The V and J genes are TRBV20-1 and TRBJ1-1; 9 positions match TRBD1. Germline loops: CDR1 DFQATT, CDR2 SNEGSKA (reference sequence). Germline trimming cut 0 bases from V and 7 bases from J; bases unmatched to any gene: 9. This CDR3 has 15 residues. The CDR3 nucleotides are TGCAGTGCTAGAGATCAGGCTCGACAGGGGGTTGAAGCTTTCTTT. Encoded protein: CSARDQARQGVEAFF.

The chain links TRBV10-3 to TRBJ2-7; weak D call: TRBD1 (6 bases). Germline V gene data show CDR1 as ENHRY and CDR2 as SYGVKD. The CDR3 runs 12 residues. The germline V and J ends were trimmed by 8 bases and 1 base, with 9 bases remaining between them. The CDR3 sequence: CAIWTDSYEQYF. CDR3 bases: TGTGCCATCTGGACAGATTCCTACGAGCAGTACTTC.

This clonotype turned up a few times. V and J are TRBV20-1 and TRBJ2-7, with D perhaps matching TRBD1 or TRBD2 (5 bases each). Trimming cost V 3 bases and J 6 bases, with 12 bases left between them. This CDR3 is built from 12 residues. Per germline, CDR1 DFQATT and CDR2 SNEGSKA (reference sequence). The CDR3 region has the DNA TGCAGTGCTAGCGAGAGGGGCATCGAGCAGTACTTC. It translates to CSASERGIEQYF.

This chain connects TRBV15 to TRBJ2-3; tentative D call: TRBD1 (5 bases). Germline lookup yields CDR1 LNHNV and CDR2 YYDKDF (reference sequence). The CDR3 has 16 residues. V was trimmed by 4 bases and J by 7 bases, leaving 21 bases between them. CDR3 residues: CATSKGVQGFSYTQYF. CDR3 DNA: TGTGCCACCAGCAAAGGTGTTCAGGGATTTTCTTATACGCAGTATTTT.

The rearrangement joins TRBV27 to TRBJ2-7; 9 bases agree with TRBD1. Germline assignment: CDR1 MNHEY and CDR2 SMNVEV (reference sequence). This CDR3 contains 15 residues. V dropped 4 bases and J dropped 6; count of bases not matched to a gene: 10. The CDR3 DNA is TGTGCCAGCAGTTCGGCCCGGGACAGGGCAGGCGAGCAGTACTTC. It yields the protein CASSSARDRAGEQYF.

CDR3 residues: CSASLLARNEQFF. In DNA, the CDR3 is TGCAGTGCTAGTTTACTAGCGAGAAATGAGCAGTTCTTC. The chain combines TRBV20-1 with TRBJ2-1; 7 bases map to TRBD2. CDR1 is DFQATT and CDR2 is SNEGSKA in the germline V gene (reference sequence). J was trimmed by 7 bases and V by 3 bases; bases with no gene match: 6. The length of the CDR3 is 13 residues.

The V and J genes are TRBV4-1 and TRBJ2-7; perhaps D is TRBD1 or TRBD2 (5 bases each). Trimming stripped 4 bases from V and 3 bases from J, with 19 bases between. This CDR3 region has 16 residues. Germline values: CDR1 MGHRA, CDR2 YSYEKL. The DNA for the CDR3 is TGCGCCAGCAGCCGTACCGCCGGGACGGGACGCTACGAGCAGTACTTC. It is translated as CASSRTAGTGRYEQYF.

This clonotype was recorded a few times. The gene calls are TRBV20-1 and TRBJ2-3, with a weak D call TRBD2 (6 bases). Germline V CDR1 and CDR2: DFQATT, SNEGSKA (reference sequence). V was pared by 0 bases and J by 4 bases, with 17 bases between. The CDR3 spans 16 residues. The CDR3 here is CSARDLGGNGADTQYF. The CDR3 DNA sequence: TGCAGTGCTAGAGATCTCGGCGGGAACGGCGCAGATACGCAGTATTTT.

This clonotype was seen a handful of times. The chain combines TRBV19 with TRBJ2-1; D might be TRBD1 (5 bases). Germline V gives CDR1 LNHDA, CDR2 SQIVND (reference sequence). Trimming stripped 3 bases from V and 13 bases from J, with 10 bases between. The CDR3 extends over 11 amino acids. DNA of the CDR3: TGTGCCAGTAGTATTGGTGGGGCTCAGTTCTTC. Residues: CASSIGGAQFF. Filled out from reference TRBV19 and TRBJ2-1, the complete variable domain reads DGGITQSPKYLFRKEGQNVTLSCEQNLNHDAMYWYRQDPGQGLRLIYYSQIVNDFQKGDIAEGYSVSREKKESFPLTVTSAQKNPTAFYLCASSIGGAQFFGPGTRLTVL.

This clonotype has just a few counts. J is TRBJ2-7 and V is TRBV3-1; D is possibly TRBD1 (6 bases). The CDR3 runs to 15 residues. Germline V gene sequence: CDR1 LGHDT, CDR2 YNNKEL (reference sequence). Trimming removed 5 bases from V and 4 bases from J, with 18 bases in between. CDR3 amino acids: CASSYRGRGPYEQYF. CDR3 nucleotides: TGTGCCAGCAGCTACCGGGGCAGGGGCCCATACGAGCAGTACTTC.

In regard to this clonotype: An end of the junction does not agree with germline; a read error may underlie this. V usage is TRBV9 and J usage is TRBJ2-5; D is ambiguous. Germline V CDR1 and CDR2: SGDLS, YYNGEE. This CDR3 comprises 15 residues. CDR3 in amino acids: CASSVGSQSQETQYF. The CDR3, as DNA: TGCGCCAGCAGCGTCGGGTCACAGTCCCAAGAGACCCAGTACTTC.

The chain joins TRBV7-2 to TRBJ1-4; D perhaps matches TRBD1 (6 bases). Germline V gene lookup returns CDR1 SGHTA and CDR2 FQGNSA. CDR3 size: 14 residues. The germline V and J ends were trimmed by 4 bases and 7 bases, with 13 bases remaining between them. The DNA for the CDR3 is TGTGCCAGCAGCTCGGTAACAGGGAGTGAAAAACTGTTTTTT. It translates to CASSSVTGSEKLFF.

This clonotype was counted a few times. V gene TRBV12-5 combines with J gene TRBJ2-7; no reliable D call. The CDR3 loop spans 15 amino acids. Trimming took 0 bases from V and 2 from J, leaving 11 bases between them. CDR1 and CDR2 (germline): LGHNT, FRNRAP. This CDR3 is CASGLVEGPTYEQYF. The CDR3 DNA reads TGTGCTAGTGGTTTGGTAGAAGGTCCAACCTACGAGCAGTACTTC. Using reference TRBV12-5 and TRBJ2-7 for the parts outside the CDR3, the full variable domain is DARVTQTPRHKVTEMGQEVTMRCQPILGHNTVFWYRQTMMQGLELLAYFRNRAPLDDSGMPKDRFSAEMPDATLATLKIQPSEPRDSAVYFCASGLVEGPTYEQYFGPGTRLTVT.

This clonotype was seen a handful of times. The chain carries TRBV29-1 and TRBJ1-5; D call uncertain. The ends were cut back, 6 bases at V and 2 bases at J, with 11 bases in the middle. The CDR3 is 13 residues long. Germline loops: CDR1 SQVTM, CDR2 ANQGSEA. CDR3 sequence (DNA): TGCAGCGTCGCCCCGGACGGCAATCAGCCCCAGCATTTT. It translates to CSVAPDGNQPQHF.

The chain is built from TRBV6-1 and TRBJ2-7; 11 bases are a match to TRBD2. This CDR3 contains 14 residues. With 8 bases clipped from V and 6 bases from J, the junction kept 9 bases outside the gene matches. Germline lookup yields CDR1 MNHNS and CDR2 SASEGT. CDR3 residues: CASQGRLAGGEQYF. The CDR3 nucleotides are TGTGCCAGCCAAGGGCGGCTAGCGGGAGGCGAGCAGTACTTC.

V and J are TRBV7-2 and TRBJ2-7, with D tentatively TRBD2 (6 bases). V was pared by 5 bases and J by 3 bases, with 11 bases between. CDR1 and CDR2 from the germline V gene are SGHTA and FQGNSA. This CDR3 comprises 13 residues. Written as DNA, the CDR3 is TGTGCCAGCAGCCATGCCGGGGGCTACGAGCAGTACTTC. Translating gives CASSHAGGYEQYF.

V is TRBV29-1 and J is TRBJ1-2; tentatively, D is TRBD1 (5 bases). Germline V gene data show CDR1 as SQVTM and CDR2 as ANQGSEA. CDR3 length equals 13 residues. Trimming removed 4 bases from V and 6 bases from J, with 15 bases in between. CDR3 DNA sequence: TGCAGCGTTGGGGTTGTGGGGGTAAATGGCTACACCTTC. This encodes CSVGVVGVNGYTF. The whole variable domain, filled in from reference TRBV29-1 and TRBJ1-2, reads SAVISQKPSRDICQRGTSLTIQCQVDSQVTMMFWYRQQPGQSLTLIATANQGSEATYESGFVIDKFPISRPNLTFSTLTVSNMSPEDSSIYLCSVGVVGVNGYTFGSGTRLTVV.

This chain connects TRBV3-1 to TRBJ2-5; D is perhaps TRBD1 (6 bases). Trimming stripped 5 bases from V and 5 bases from J, with 15 bases between. This CDR3 is 14 amino acids long. The germline V gene has CDR1 LGHDT and CDR2 YNNKEL (reference sequence). CDR3 residues: CASSDWTVSETQYF. CDR3 DNA: TGTGCCAGCAGCGACTGGACAGTTTCGGAGACCCAGTACTTC.

This clonotype was picked up a small number of times. This chain uses TRBV5-1 with TRBJ2-1, with D uncertain. V shed 4 bases and J shed 15 bases, with 20 bases lying between them. CDR3 length: 13 residues. From germline, CDR1 is SGHRS and CDR2 YFSETQ. The CDR3 coding sequence is TGCGCCAGCAGCGGGGAACACAGAAACGGGCCGTTCTTC. It codes for CASSGEHRNGPFF.

This clonotype was detected only a few times. The genes are TRBV5-1 and TRBJ2-6, with D hard to call. The V gene lost 0 bases and the J gene lost 3 bases, with 4 bases spanning the gap. This CDR3 comprises 14 residues. CDR1 and CDR2 from the germline V gene are SGHRS and YFSETQ. CDR3 coding DNA: TGCGCCAGCAGCTTGGGGTATGGGGCCAACGTCCTGACTTTC. Translating gives CASSLGYGANVLTF.

In its sample, this clonotype was seen a few times. J is TRBJ2-1 and V is TRBV7-8; 9 bases line up with TRBD2. The V segment lost 3 bases and the J segment 4 bases; nucleotides outside the gene matches: 7. Germline loops: CDR1 SGHVS, CDR2 FQNEAQ. This CDR3 spans 16 amino acids. CDR3 DNA sequence: TGTGCCAGCAGCTTTAGCGGGGGCGGTGCGTACAATGAGCAGTTCTTC. Translation gives CASSFSGGGAYNEQFF.

This clonotype came up a few times. The V and J genes are TRBV3-1 and TRBJ2-5; D call uncertain. Per the germline V gene, CDR1 is LGHDT and CDR2 is YNNKEL (reference sequence). The CDR3 spans 12 residues. With 5 bases removed from V and 1 base from J, the gap between germline ends came to 5 bases. The CDR3 region is CASSAFQETQYF. CDR3 nucleotides: TGTGCCAGCAGCGCATTCCAAGAGACCCAGTACTTC.

V gene TRBV5-6 combines with J gene TRBJ1-6; tentative D call: TRBD1 (5 bases). CDR3 length equals 13 residues. V was clipped by 6 bases and J by 7 bases, with 11 bases between them. Germline loops: CDR1 SGHDT, CDR2 YYEEEE. The DNA of the CDR3 is TGTGCCAGCACCCTGAGACAGAATTCACCCCTCCACTTT. Translation gives CASTLRQNSPLHF. Full variable domain (outside the CDR3, taken from reference TRBV5-6 and TRBJ1-6): DAGVTQSPTHLIKTRGQQVTLRCSPKSGHDTVSWYQQALGQGPQFIFQYYEEEERQRGNFPDRFSGHQFPNYSSELNVNALLLGDSALYLCASTLRQNSPLHFGNGTRLTVT.

This clonotype appeared a few times. This chain connects TRBV2 to TRBJ2-5; tentative D call: TRBD2 (5 bases). The CDR3 is 14 amino acids. Germline lookup yields CDR1 SNHLY and CDR2 FYNNEI. Between the trimmed V and J ends, which lost 3 bases and 5 bases, there was a span of 13 bases. The chain's CDR3 is CASSEWSGSETQYF. CDR3 DNA: TGTGCCAGCAGTGAGTGGTCGGGATCCGAGACCCAGTACTTC.

A few counts support this clonotype. This sequence joins TRBV28 and TRBJ2-1, with 9 bases aligning to TRBD1. CDR3 length equals 14 residues. V trimming: 1 base; J trimming: 12 bases; junction bases outside the gene matches: 7. Germline assignment: CDR1 MDHEN and CDR2 SYDVKM. The CDR3 DNA follows: TGTGCCAGCAGTTTATTTCTACAGGGGGCTCGGCAGTTCTTC. Protein sequence: CASSLFLQGARQFF.